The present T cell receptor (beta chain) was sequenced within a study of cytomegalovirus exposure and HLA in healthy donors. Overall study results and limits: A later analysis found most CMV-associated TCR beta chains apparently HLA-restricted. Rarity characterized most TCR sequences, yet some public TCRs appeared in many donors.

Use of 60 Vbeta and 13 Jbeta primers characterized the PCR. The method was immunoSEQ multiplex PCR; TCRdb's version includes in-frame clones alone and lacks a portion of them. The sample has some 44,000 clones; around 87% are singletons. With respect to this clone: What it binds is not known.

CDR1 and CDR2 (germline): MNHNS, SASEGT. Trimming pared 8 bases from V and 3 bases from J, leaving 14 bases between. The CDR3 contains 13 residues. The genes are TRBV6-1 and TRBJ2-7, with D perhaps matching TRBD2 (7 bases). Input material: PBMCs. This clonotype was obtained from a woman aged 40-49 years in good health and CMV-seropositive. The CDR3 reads CASPTRGGYEQYF. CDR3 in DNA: TGTGCCAGCCCTACGAGGGGGGGCTACGAGCAGTACTTC.